Sequencing of this T cell receptor (beta chain) was carried out in a study of early T cells in non-severe SARS-CoV-2 infection. One entry per CDR3 protein results from TCRdb running MiXCR on the 5' RACE reads. The data contain about 66,000 distinct CDR3 sequences, 13% of them singletons. CDR1 and CDR2 (germline): MDHEN, SYDVKM. The CDR3 totals 14 residues. This clonotype was observed once. A single base separates this from a much larger clone, so it may be a read error. This sequence originates from an adult who was a healthcare worker with PCR-confirmed SARS-CoV-2 infection or an uninfected control (not recorded which). This rearrangement joins TRBV28 to TRBJ1-6; unclear D gene. The specimen was whole blood. The CDR3 loop is CASSFSQHNSSLHF. CDR3 nucleotides: TGTGCCAGCAGTTTTTCACAGCATAATTCATCCCTCCACTTT.